The sequence of this T cell receptor (beta chain) was determined in a study of T cell responses to AZD1222 COVID-19 vaccine. TCRdb's copy holds only in-frame clones and misses some; the assay was immunoSEQ multiplex PCR. The sample has about 85,000 clones; around 90% are singletons. General observations from the study: Among spike-specific TCRs, nearly half reportedly target unmutated variant regions. Clonal diversity may have been underestimated, and the donors were mostly white British, with more females than males. At 160-218 and 743-854, vaccine-associated CD4 TCRs were dominant, and they spanned spike.

Germline CDR1 reads LNHDA; CDR2 reads SQIVND (reference sequence). This CDR3 region has 13 residues. Trimming removed 10 bases at V and 0 bases at J, with 10 bases between. A remark on this clone: The target antigen is unknown.

The sequences come from peripheral blood, collected on day 0 of AZD1222 vaccination. J is TRBJ2-1 and V is TRBV19; D is ambiguous. The TCR sequence derives from an adult in good health. CDR3 DNA sequence: TGTGCCATCGCGAAAAGCTCCTACAATGAGCAGTTCTTC. Translated: CAIAKSSYNEQFF.